The clone carrying this T cell receptor beta chain has just one count. This CDR3 comprises 15 residues. Germline values: CDR1 LGHDT, CDR2 YNNKEL (reference sequence). Trimming removed 4 bases from V and 1 base from J, with 13 bases in between. The data originate from a study of control samples from healthy donors and cancer patients. Profiling relied on immunoSEQ multiplex PCR, and the TCRdb table lists in-frame clones only, not all of them. The sample yields approximately 130,000 clones, 89% seen once. The V and J genes are TRBV3-1 (or the pseudogene TRBV3-2) and TRBJ2-5, with unresolved D. This receptor was taken from a man aged 50 to 60 in good health. Sequenced: blood. CDR3 protein: CASSPPEYFQETQYF. The CDR3, as DNA: TGTGCCAGCAGCCCCCCCGAATATTTCCAAGAGACCCAGTACTTC.